This paragraph covers one T cell receptor beta chain sequence. Its antigen is still unknown. These data are taken from a study of cytotoxic CD8 clonotypes in ibrutinib-treated CLL. Across the whole study: Partial response was seen in approximately 25 patients and complete response in 2; after median around 5.5 years, about 14 stayed remitted, 12 progressed. It was after a median 12 months of treatment, range 6 to 36, that response samples were taken.

The CDR3 is 12 residues long. Trimming pared 4 bases from V and 9 bases from J, leaving 14 bases between. Germline lookup yields CDR1 SGHDT and CDR2 YYEEEE. Regarding the study as a whole: Under therapy, public clonotypes either contracted or stayed stable, and they were uncommon. Clonality increased at ibrutinib response, then returned toward baseline at progression.

Profiling relied on immunoSEQ multiplex PCR, and the TCRdb table lists in-frame clones only, not all of them. The sample records about 200,000 clones, 70% to 75% being singletons. The TCR was taken from a human donor with chronic lymphocytic leukemia. This specimen was PBMCs, taken after 12 months of ibrutinib treatment. V usage is TRBV5-6 and J usage is TRBJ2-7; no clear D gene. The CDR3 region is CASSVTSSRQYF. In DNA, the CDR3 is TGTGCCAGCAGCGTAACGTCCTCCAGGCAGTACTTC. Based on the CDR3 plus reference TRBV5-6 and TRBJ2-7, the full variable domain is DAGVTQSPTHLIKTRGQQVTLRCSPKSGHDTVSWYQQALGQGPQFIFQYYEEEERQRGNFPDRFSGHQFPNYSSELNVNALLLGDSALYLCASSVTSSRQYFGPGTRLTVT.